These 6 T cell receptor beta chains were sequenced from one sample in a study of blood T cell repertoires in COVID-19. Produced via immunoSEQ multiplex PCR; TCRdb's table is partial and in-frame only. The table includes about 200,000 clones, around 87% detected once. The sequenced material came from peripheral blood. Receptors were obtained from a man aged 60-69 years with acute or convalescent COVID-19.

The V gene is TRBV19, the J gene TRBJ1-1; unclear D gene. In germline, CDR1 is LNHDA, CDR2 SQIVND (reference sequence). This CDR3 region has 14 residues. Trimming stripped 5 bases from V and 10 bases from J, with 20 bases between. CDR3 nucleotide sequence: TGTGCCAGTAGTGACCCCGGGAGAACACTGATAGCTTTCTTT. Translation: CASSDPGRTLIAFF.

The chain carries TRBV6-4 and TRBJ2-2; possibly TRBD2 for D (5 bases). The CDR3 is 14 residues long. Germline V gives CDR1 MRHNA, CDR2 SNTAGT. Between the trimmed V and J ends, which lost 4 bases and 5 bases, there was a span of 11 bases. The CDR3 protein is CASSGDYRTGELFF. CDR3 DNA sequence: TGTGCCAGCAGTGGCGACTATCGAACCGGGGAGCTGTTTTTT.

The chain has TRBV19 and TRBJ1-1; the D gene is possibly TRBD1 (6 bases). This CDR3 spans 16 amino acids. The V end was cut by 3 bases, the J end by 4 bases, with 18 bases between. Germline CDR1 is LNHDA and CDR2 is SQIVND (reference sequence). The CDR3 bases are TGTGCCAGTAGTATCGGAGGCAACAGGGTAGGCACTGAAGCTTTCTTT. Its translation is CASSIGGNRVGTEAFF.

The CDR3 region has the DNA TGTGCCAGCAGCCCTCACGACAGACCGGGACTAGCGGGGGGGCCGCGGGAGCAGTACTTC. Its protein is CASSPHDRPGLAGGPREQYF. The chain couples TRBV6-2 or TRBV6-3 to TRBJ2-7, with 16 nucleotides matching TRBD2. The CDR3 has 20 residues. The junction had 21 bases not matched to a gene; V was cut back by 6 bases and J by 7 bases. Germline V gene sequence: CDR1 MNHEY, CDR2 SVGEGT.

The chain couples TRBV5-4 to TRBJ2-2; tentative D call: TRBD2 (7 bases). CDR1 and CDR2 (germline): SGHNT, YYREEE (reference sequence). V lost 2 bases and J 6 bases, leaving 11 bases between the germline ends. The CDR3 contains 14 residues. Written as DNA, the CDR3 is TGTGCCAGCAGCTTCCGGGGGGCCCCCGGGGAGCTGTTTTTT. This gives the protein CASSFRGAPGELFF.

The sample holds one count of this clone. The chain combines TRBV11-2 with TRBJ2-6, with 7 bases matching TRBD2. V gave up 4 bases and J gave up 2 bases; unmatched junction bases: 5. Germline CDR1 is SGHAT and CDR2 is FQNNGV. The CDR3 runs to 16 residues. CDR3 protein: CASSSLRGAGANVLTF. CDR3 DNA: TGTGCCAGCAGCTCCCTCCGGGGGGCTGGGGCCAACGTCCTGACTTTC.